The TCR beta chain described here comes from a study of blood T cell repertoires in COVID-19. Overall study: Acute and convalescent COVID-19 samples came from the United States, Italy and Spain. T cells, B-cell-depleted T cells, or PBMCs supplied cDNA or gDNA.

This CDR3 contains 16 residues. Trimming removed 5 bases at V and 0 bases at J, with 14 bases between. Germline CDR1 is MNHNY and CDR2 is SVGAGI (reference sequence). As originally analysed: The authors estimated nucleated cell counts from reference gene primer amplification. Sequenced by immunoSEQ multiplex PCR; TCRdb stores in-frame clones only, minus some. V and J calls and clone size are those listed in that table; D and trimming were worked out from the DNA. The sample has 95,000 to 150,000 clones; 85% are singletons. The chain carries TRBV6-6 and TRBJ1-5, with a tentative D call TRBD1 (6 bases). This clonotype was obtained from a man older than 75 with active or convalescent COVID-19. Sequencing was carried out using peripheral blood. The CDR3 here is CASSGQQGSSNQPQHF. The CDR3, as DNA: TGTGCCAGCAGTGGACAACAGGGATCTAGCAATCAGCCCCAGCATTTT.